This passage covers 11 T cell receptor beta chains from one sample sequenced in a study of T cells in Graves' hyperthyroidism and ophthalmopathy. Researchers took RNA transcripts and amplified the TCR beta CDR3 regions from them. In the first-round RT-PCR of the TCR CDR3, the HTBI primer set was used. From the multiplex PCR reads, TCRdb called clonotypes with MiXCR, one entry per CDR3 protein. The repertoire consists of around 600,000 distinct CDR3 sequences, with approximately 15% occurring once and the leading ten covering about 3.5%. Material: blood. Every receptor here comes from a woman aged 40 to 55 with Graves' ophthalmopathy.

The V and J genes are TRBV7-3 and TRBJ2-3; D possibly uses TRBD1 or TRBD2 (6 bases each). This CDR3 region has 14 residues. The V and J ends lost 0 bases and 6 bases respectively, with 10 bases between them. The germline gives CDR1 SGHTA, CDR2 FQGTGA. In DNA, the CDR3 is TGTGCCAGCAGCTTAACGGGGGGCGGGGATACGCAGTATTTT. This translates into CASSLTGGGDTQYF.

Notes on this clonotype: One end of the junction is discordant with germline, which a read error may explain. This chain connects TRBV28 to TRBJ1-2; 9 bases are shared with TRBD1. CDR1 and CDR2 (germline): MDHEN, SYDVKM. This CDR3 has 17 residues. CDR3 sequence (DNA): TGTGCCAGCAGCCGGGGGACAGGGTCAGGGGAGGGCTATGACTACACCTTC. It yields the protein CASSRGTGSGEGYDYTF.

This clonotype was counted a few times. V and J are TRBV7-6 and TRBJ1-5; no reliable D call. The V gene's germline CDR1 is SGHVS and CDR2 FNYEAQ. V was trimmed by 0 bases and J by 7 bases, leaving 7 bases between them. The CDR3 extends over 13 amino acids. Written as DNA, the CDR3 is TGTGCCAGCAGCTTAGCGCTTTGGCAGCCCCAGCATTTT. Translation: CASSLALWQPQHF. The full variable domain, completed using reference TRBV7-6 and TRBJ1-5, is GAGVSQSPRYKVTKRGQDVALRCDPISGHVSLYWYRQALGQGPEFLTYFNYEAQQDKSGLPNDRFSAERPEGSISTLTIQRTEQRDSAMYRCASSLALWQPQHFGDGTRLSIL.

The chain couples TRBV4-1 to TRBJ1-5; TRBD1 matches 8 bases. The CDR3 is 16 amino acids. Per the germline V gene, CDR1 is MGHRA and CDR2 is YSYEKL. V dropped 2 bases and J dropped 6; count of bases not matched to a gene: 9. This CDR3 reads CASSQRAGGGFQPQHF. The CDR3 nucleotides are TGCGCCAGCAGCCAACGGGCAGGGGGCGGATTTCAGCCCCAGCATTTT.

Details on this clonotype: This could be a read error, since a much larger clone is one nucleotide away. The rearrangement links TRBV7-3 to TRBJ2-3; D call uncertain. Germline-derived CDR1 and CDR2 are SGHTA and FQGTGA. The CDR3 runs to 16 residues. This CDR3 is CASSQISYSNTDSQYF. CDR3 bases: TGTGCCAGCAGCCAGATTTCATACTCAAACACAGATTCGCAGTATTTT.

This clonotype came up many times. The chain employs TRBV27 and TRBJ1-1, with 8 bases matching TRBD1. V was pared by 6 bases and J by 4 bases, with 4 bases of the junction left unmatched. Per the germline V gene, CDR1 is MNHEY and CDR2 is SMNVEV (reference sequence). This CDR3 has 13 residues. CDR3 residues: CASSLTGGTEAFF. The CDR3 DNA reads TGTGCCAGCAGCTTAACAGGGGGCACTGAAGCTTTCTTT.

This clonotype occurred many times. The chain combines TRBV2 with TRBJ2-5; D might be TRBD1 (6 bases). CDR3 length: 14 residues. V lost 7 bases, J lost 12 bases, and 24 bases lay in between. Germline CDR1 is SNHLY and CDR2 is FYNNEI. This CDR3 reads CASIQDRLTLGKYF. The CDR3 DNA follows: TGTGCCAGCATTCAAGACAGGCTCACCCTAGGGAAGTACTTC.

At least ten counts were recorded for this clonotype. This rearrangement joins TRBV7-9 to TRBJ2-1, with D unclear. The CDR3 runs to 13 residues. Deletions cut 11 bases from V and 6 bases from J, with 17 bases between. Germline-derived CDR1 and CDR2 are SEHNR and FQNEAQ (reference sequence). Written as DNA, the CDR3 is TGTGCCTCAAGCTTCTGGGAATCCAATGAGCAGTTCTTC. Protein sequence: CASSFWESNEQFF.

The chain uses TRBV6-2 or TRBV6-3 and TRBJ1-1; possibly TRBD1 for D (6 bases). This CDR3 contains 14 residues. V was shortened by 5 bases and J by 5 bases, with 15 bases between the two germline ends. The germline gives CDR1 MNHEY, CDR2 SVGEGT. CDR3 DNA sequence: TGTGCCAGCAGTCCAACCAGGGGTGGGACTGAAGCTTTCTTT. It translates to CASSPTRGGTEAFF.

The CDR3 bases are TGTGCCAGCAGCTTATCGTCCTTCGGTGGCTACACCTTC. It translates to CASSLSSFGGYTF. V and J are TRBV7-9 and TRBJ1-2; D ambiguous. Germline CDR1 is SEHNR and CDR2 is FQNEAQ (reference sequence). V lost 2 bases and J lost 7, with 11 bases in between. The CDR3 runs to 13 residues.

This clonotype was detected many times. The chain joins TRBV5-6 to TRBJ2-7; 8 bases match TRBD2. The germline CDR1 and CDR2 sequences are SGHDT and YYEEEE. The CDR3 covers 16 residues. V lost 2 bases to trimming and J lost 0 bases; unmatched junction nucleotides: 7. The CDR3 bases are TGTGCCAGCAGCTTAATGGCCACTAGCGGCTCCTACGAGCAGTACTTC. It specifies CASSLMATSGSYEQYF.